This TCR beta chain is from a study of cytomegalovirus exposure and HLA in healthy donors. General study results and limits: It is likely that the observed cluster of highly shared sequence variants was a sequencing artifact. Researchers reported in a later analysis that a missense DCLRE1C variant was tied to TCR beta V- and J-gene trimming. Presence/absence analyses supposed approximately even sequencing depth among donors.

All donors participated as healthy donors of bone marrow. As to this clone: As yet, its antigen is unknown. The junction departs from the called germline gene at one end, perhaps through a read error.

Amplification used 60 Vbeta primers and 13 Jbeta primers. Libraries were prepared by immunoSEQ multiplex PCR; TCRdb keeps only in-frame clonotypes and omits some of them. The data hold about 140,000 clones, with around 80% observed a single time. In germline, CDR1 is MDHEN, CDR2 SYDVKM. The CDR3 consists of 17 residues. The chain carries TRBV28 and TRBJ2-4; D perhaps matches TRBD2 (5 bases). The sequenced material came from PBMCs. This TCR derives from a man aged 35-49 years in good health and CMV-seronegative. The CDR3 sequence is CASSFPNTMLAKNSQYF. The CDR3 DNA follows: TGTGCCAGCAGTTTCCCCAACACCATGCTAGCCAAAAACAGTCAGTACTTC.